This paragraph reports one T cell receptor (beta chain). V was clipped by 0 bases and J by 6 bases, with 9 bases between them. The CDR3 runs 14 residues. CDR1 and CDR2 (germline): SGDLS, YYNGEE. The data originate from a study of blood T cell repertoires in COVID-19. Overall study: Sites in the United States, Italy and Spain provided acute and convalescent COVID-19 samples. From T cells, B-cell-depleted T cells, or PBMCs came the material, which was cDNA or gDNA.

As originally analysed: Amplified reference gene primers provided the basis for estimating nucleated cell counts. Libraries were prepared by immunoSEQ multiplex PCR; TCRdb keeps only in-frame clonotypes and omits some of them. V and J calls and clone size are copied from that table; D and trimming were computed from the DNA. Found here are 130,000 to 150,000 clones, around nine tenths of them singletons; the top ten hold about 10%. J is TRBJ2-2 and V is TRBV9, with a weak D call TRBD2 (6 bases). Sequenced: peripheral blood. This TCR came from a man in his fifties or sixties with active or convalescent COVID-19. In DNA form, the CDR3 reads TGTGCCAGCAGCGTAGTGGGGGGATCCGGGGAGCTGTTTTTT. Its translation is CASSVVGGSGELFF.